This T cell receptor beta chain was captured in a study of cytomegalovirus exposure and HLA in healthy donors. Notes on the study in general: Later, an analysis found that common viral pathogens appeared to be linked with several of the most significant clusters. There were three CMV-associated chains whose specificity for CMV antigens was confirmed in vitro. CMV serostatus was the only immune exposure information that was available. TCR beta V segments were, for the most part, productive about 87% or about 30% of the time in an earlier analysis.

CDR3 length equals 15 residues. In germline, CDR1 is SQVTM, CDR2 ANQGSEA. V gave up 2 bases and J gave up 8 bases, with 18 bases separating them. The PCR employed 60 Vbeta primers together with 13 Jbeta primers. Clones were sequenced by immunoSEQ multiplex PCR, and TCRdb holds only the in-frame ones, with some missing. The repertoire consists of 130,000 to 150,000 clones, with roughly 73% occurring once and the leading ten covering 13% to 15%. To note about this clone: The antigen is not known.

Sequencing was done on a sample of PBMCs. The V gene is TRBV29-1, the J gene TRBJ2-2; a possible D gene is TRBD1 (6 bases). The source of this sequence is a human donor in good health. CDR3 amino acids: CSVEPRDTVSGELFF. Written as DNA, the CDR3 is TGCAGCGTTGAACCACGGGACACTGTTTCTGGGGAGCTGTTTTTT.